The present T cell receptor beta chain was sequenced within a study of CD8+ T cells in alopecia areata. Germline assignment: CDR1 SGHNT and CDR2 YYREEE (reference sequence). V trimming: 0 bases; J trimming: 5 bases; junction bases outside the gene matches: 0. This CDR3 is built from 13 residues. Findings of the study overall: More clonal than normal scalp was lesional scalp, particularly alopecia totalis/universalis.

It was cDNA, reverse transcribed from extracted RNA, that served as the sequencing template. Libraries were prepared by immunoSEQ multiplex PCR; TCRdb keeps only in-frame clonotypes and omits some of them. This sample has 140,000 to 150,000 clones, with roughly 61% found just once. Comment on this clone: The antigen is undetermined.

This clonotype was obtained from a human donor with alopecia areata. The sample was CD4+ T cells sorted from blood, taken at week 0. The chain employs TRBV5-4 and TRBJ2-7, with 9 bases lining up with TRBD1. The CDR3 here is CASSLGQGDEQYF. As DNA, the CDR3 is TGTGCCAGCAGCTTGGGACAGGGGGACGAGCAGTACTTC.